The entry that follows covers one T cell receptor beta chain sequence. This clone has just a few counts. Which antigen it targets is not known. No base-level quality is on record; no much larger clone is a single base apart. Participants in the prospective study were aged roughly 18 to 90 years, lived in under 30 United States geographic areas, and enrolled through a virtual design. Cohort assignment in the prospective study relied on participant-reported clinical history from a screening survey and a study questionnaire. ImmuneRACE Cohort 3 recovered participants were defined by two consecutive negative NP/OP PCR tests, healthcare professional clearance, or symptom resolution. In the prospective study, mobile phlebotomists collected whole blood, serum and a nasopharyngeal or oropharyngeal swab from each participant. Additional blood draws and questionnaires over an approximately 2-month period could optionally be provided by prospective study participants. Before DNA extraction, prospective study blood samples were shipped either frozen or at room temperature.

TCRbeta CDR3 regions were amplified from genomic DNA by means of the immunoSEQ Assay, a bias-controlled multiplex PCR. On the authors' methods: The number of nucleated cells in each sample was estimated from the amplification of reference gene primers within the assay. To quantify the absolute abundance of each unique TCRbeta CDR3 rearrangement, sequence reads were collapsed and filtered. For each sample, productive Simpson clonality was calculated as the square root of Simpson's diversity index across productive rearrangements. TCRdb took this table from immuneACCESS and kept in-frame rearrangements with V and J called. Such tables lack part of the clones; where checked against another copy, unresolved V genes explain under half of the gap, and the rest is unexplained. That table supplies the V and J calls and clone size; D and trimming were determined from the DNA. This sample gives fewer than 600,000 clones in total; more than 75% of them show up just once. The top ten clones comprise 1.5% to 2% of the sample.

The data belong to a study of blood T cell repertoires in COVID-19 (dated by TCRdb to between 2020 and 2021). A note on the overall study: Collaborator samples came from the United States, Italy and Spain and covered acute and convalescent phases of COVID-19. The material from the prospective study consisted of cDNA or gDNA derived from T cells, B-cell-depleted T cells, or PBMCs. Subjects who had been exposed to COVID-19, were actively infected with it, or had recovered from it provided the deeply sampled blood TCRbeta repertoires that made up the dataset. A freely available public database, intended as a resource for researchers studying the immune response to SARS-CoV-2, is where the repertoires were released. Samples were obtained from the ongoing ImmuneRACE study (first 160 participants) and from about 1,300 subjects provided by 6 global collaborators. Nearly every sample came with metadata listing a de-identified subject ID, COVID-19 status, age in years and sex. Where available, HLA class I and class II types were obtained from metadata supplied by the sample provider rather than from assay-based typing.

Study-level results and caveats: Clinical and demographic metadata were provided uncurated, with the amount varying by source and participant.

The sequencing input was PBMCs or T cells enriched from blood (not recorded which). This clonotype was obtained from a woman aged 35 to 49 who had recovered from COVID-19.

CDR3 reads: CASSLGALAGGYGEQFF. The bases read TGTGCCAGCAGCTTAGGCGCACTAGCGGGAGGGTATGGTGAGCAGTTCTTC. Rearrangement joined TRBV7-2 to TRBJ2-1; the junction holds 13 bases that match TRBD2. For CDR1 and CDR2, the germline V gene lists SGHTA and FQGNSA. The V end gives up 1 base and the J end 9 bases, leaving 9 bases in the junction not matched to a gene. CDR3 length: 17 amino acids, cysteine to phenylalanine. Just the 51-base CDR3 DNA is kept, in frame starting at base 1. The full variable domain, completed from the reference TRBV7-2 and TRBJ2-1 proteins outside the CDR3, reads GAGVSQSPSNKVTEKGKDVELRCDPISGHTALYWYRQSLGQGLEFLIYFQGNSAPDKSGLPSDRFSAERTGGSVSTLTIQRTQQEDSAVYLCASSLGALAGGYGEQFFGPGTRLTVL.